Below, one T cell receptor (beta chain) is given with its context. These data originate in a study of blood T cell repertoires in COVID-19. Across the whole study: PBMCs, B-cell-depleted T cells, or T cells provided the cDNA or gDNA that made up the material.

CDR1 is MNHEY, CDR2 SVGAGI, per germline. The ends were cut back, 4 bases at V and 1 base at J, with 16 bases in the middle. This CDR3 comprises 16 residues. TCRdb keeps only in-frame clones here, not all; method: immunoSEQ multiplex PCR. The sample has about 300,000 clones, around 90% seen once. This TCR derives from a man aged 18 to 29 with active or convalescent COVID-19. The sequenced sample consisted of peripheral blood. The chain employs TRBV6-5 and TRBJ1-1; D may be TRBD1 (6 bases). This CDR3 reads CASSSRTALWNTEAFF. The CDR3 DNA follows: TGTGCCAGCAGTTCCCGGACAGCACTCTGGAACACTGAAGCTTTCTTT.